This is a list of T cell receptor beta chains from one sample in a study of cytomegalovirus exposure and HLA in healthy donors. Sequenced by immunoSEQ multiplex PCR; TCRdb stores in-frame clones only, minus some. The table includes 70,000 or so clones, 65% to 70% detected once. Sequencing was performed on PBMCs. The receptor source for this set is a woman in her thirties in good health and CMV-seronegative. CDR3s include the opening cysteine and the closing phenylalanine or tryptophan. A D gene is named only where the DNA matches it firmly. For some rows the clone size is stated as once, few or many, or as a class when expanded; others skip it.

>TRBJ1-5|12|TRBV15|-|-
CATSRDQQPQHF
TGTGCCACCAGCAGAGATCAACAGCCCCAGCATTTT
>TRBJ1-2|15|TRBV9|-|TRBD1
CASSEYNRGLNGYTF
TGTGCCAGCAGCGAATATAACAGGGGGCTGAATGGCTACACCTTC
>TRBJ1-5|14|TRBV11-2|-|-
CASSPTGDYEPQHF
TGTGCCAGCAGCCCAACTGGAGATTATGAGCCCCAGCATTTT
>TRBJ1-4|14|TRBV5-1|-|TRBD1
CASSPGQGNEKLFF
TGCGCCAGCAGCCCCGGACAGGGGAACGAAAAACTGTTTTTT
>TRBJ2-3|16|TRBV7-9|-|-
CASSLLGVVSTDTQYF
TGTGCCAGCAGCTTACTGGGCGTCGTTAGCACAGATACGCAGTATTTT
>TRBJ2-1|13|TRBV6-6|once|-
CASMPGRGNEQFF
TGTGCCAGCATGCCAGGAAGGGGCAATGAGCAGTTCTTC
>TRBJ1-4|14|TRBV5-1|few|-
CASSLTGRNEKLFF
TGCGCCAGCAGCTTGACAGGCCGTAATGAAAAACTGTTTTTT
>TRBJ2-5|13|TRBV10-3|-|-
CAISERSQETQYF
TGTGCCATCAGTGAAAGGAGCCAAGAGACCCAGTACTTC
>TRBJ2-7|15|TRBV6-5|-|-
CASSYSYDYRYEQYF
TGTGCCAGCAGTTACTCATACGACTACCGCTACGAGCAGTACTTC
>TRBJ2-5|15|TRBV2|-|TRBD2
CASSLLAGVQETQYF
TGTGCCAGCAGTTTACTAGCGGGGGTCCAAGAGACCCAGTACTTC
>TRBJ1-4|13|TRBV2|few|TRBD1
CARTGTDNEKLFF
TGTGCCAGAACCGGGACAGATAATGAAAAACTGTTTTTT
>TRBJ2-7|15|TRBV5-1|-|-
CASSAISSGTREQYF
TGCGCCAGCAGCGCGATATCCTCCGGGACAAGAGAGCAGTACTTC
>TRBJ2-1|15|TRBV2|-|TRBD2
CASRVPGLAGGEQFF
TGTGCCAGCAGAGTGCCGGGACTAGCGGGAGGTGAGCAGTTCTTC
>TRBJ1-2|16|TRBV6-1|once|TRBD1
CASSGMPGQGVYGYTF
TGTGCCAGCAGTGGAATGCCGGGACAGGGAGTTTATGGCTACACCTTC
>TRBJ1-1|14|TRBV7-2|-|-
CASSLGWSGTEAFF
TGTGCCAGCAGCTTAGGTTGGAGCGGCACTGAAGCTTTCTTT
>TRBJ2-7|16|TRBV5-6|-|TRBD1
CASSPDPGQGGYEQYF
TGTGCCAGCAGCCCAGACCCCGGACAGGGAGGCTACGAGCAGTACTTC
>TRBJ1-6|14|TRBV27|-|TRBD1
CASSGQGVVSPLHF
TGTGCCAGCAGCGGACAGGGGGTTGTCTCACCCCTCCACTTT
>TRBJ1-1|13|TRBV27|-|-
CASSLMRNTEAFF
TGTGCCAGCAGTTTAATGAGGAACACTGAAGCTTTCTTT
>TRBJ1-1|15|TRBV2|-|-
CASSETGYMNTEAFF
TGTGCCAGCAGTGAAACAGGCTACATGAACACTGAAGCTTTCTTT
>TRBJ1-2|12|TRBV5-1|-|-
CASRSGNGGYTF
TGCGCCAGCAGGTCAGGGAACGGGGGCTACACCTTC
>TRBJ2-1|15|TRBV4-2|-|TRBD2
CASSLGLAGLNEQFF
TGTGCCAGCAGCCTGGGACTAGCGGGGCTCAATGAGCAGTTCTTC
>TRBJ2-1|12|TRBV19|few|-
CAAGAGINEQFF
TGTGCCGCTGGGGCAGGGATCAATGAGCAGTTCTTC
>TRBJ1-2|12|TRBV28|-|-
CASDKLNYGYTF
TGTGCCTCCGATAAGCTGAACTATGGCTACACCTTC
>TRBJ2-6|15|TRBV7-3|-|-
CASSLQGYGANVLTF
TGTGCCAGCAGCTTACAGGGCTATGGGGCCAACGTCCTGACTTTC
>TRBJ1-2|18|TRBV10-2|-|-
CASSESFNGQYLHYGYTF
TGCGCCAGCAGTGAGTCGTTCAATGGGCAGTACCTCCACTATGGCTACACCTTC
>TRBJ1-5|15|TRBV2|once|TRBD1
CASSGAGTANQPQHF
TGTGCCAGCAGCGGGGCCGGGACAGCAAATCAGCCCCAGCATTTT
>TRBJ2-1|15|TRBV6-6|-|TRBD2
CASSISGGLSSEQFF
TGTGCCAGCAGTATTAGCGGGGGGCTCTCTAGTGAGCAGTTCTTC
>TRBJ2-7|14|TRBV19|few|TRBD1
CASSISGTGMGQYF
TGTGCCAGTAGTATAAGTGGGACAGGGATGGGGCAGTACTTC
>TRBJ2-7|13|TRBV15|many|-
CATSRVPSSAVDF
TGTGCCACCAGCAGAGTCCCCTCGTCGGCGGTCGACTTC
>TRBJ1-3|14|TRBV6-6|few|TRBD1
CASSRDSSGNTIYF
TGTGCCAGCAGTCGGGACAGCTCTGGAAACACCATATATTTT
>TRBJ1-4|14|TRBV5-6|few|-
CASSLFNRNEKLFF
TGTGCCAGCAGCTTGTTTAACAGAAATGAAAAACTGTTTTTT
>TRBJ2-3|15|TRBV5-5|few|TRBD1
CASSFGQGFPDTQYF
TGTGCCAGCAGTTTCGGACAGGGTTTCCCAGATACGCAGTATTTT
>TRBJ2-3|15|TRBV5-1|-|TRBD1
CASSPDRGHTDTQYF
TGCGCCAGCAGCCCGGACAGGGGGCACACAGATACGCAGTATTTT
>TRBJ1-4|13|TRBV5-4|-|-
CASSLTGTEKLFF
TGTGCCAGCAGCTTGACCGGTACTGAAAAACTGTTTTTT
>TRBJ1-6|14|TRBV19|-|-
CASSPGGVSSPLHF
TGTGCCAGTAGTCCGGGGGGAGTCTCTTCACCCCTCCACTTT
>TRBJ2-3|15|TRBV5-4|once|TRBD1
CASSLETGYTDTQYF
TGTGCCAGCAGCTTGGAGACAGGGTATACAGATACGCAGTATTTT
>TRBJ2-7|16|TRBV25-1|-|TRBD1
CASSEFTGQGSYEQYF
TGTGCCAGCAGTGAATTTACGGGACAGGGGTCCTACGAGCAGTACTTC
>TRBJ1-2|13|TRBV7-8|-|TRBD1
CASSLGQASGYTF
TGTGCCAGCAGCTTGGGACAGGCGTCAGGCTACACCTTC
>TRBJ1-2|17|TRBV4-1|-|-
CASSQDEAAGPVYGYTF
TGCGCCAGCAGCCAAGATGAGGCGGCAGGGCCGGTTTATGGCTACACCTTC
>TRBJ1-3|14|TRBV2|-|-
CATSQAVAGNTIYF
TGTGCCACCTCACAGGCAGTGGCTGGAAACACCATATATTTT
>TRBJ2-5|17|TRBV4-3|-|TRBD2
CASSQDWLAGAQETQYF
TGCGCCAGCAGCCAAGATTGGCTAGCGGGGGCCCAAGAGACCCAGTACTTC
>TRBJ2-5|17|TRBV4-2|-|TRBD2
CASSQAMSGLARETQYF
TGTGCCAGCAGCCAAGCGATGTCGGGACTAGCAAGAGAGACCCAGTACTTC
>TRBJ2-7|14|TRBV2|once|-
CASRLTGFSYEQYF
TGTGCCAGCAGGCTTACAGGGTTTTCCTACGAGCAGTACTTC
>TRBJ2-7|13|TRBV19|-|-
CASSMGPSYEQYF
TGTGCCAGTAGTATGGGGCCTTCCTACGAGCAGTACTTC
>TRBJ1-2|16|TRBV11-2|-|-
CASSPGGGTGNYGYTF
TGTGCCAGCAGCCCCGGGGGGGGGACCGGGAACTATGGCTACACCTTC
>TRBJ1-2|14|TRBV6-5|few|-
CASSPAGGGDGYTF
TGTGCCAGCAGTCCCGCGGGGGGTGGCGATGGCTACACCTTC
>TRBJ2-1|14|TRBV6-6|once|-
CASIRDSSYNEQFF
TGTGCCAGCATTAGGGACTCCTCCTACAATGAGCAGTTCTTC
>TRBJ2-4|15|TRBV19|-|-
CATSGRGTAKNIQYF
TGTGCCACCTCTGGAAGGGGAACAGCCAAAAACATTCAGTACTTC
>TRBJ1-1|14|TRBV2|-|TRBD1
CASSSGGMNTEAFF
TGTGCCAGCAGTTCAGGGGGGATGAACACTGAAGCTTTCTTT
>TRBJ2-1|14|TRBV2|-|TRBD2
CASSVLAGGYEQFF
TGTGCCAGCAGTGTCCTAGCGGGGGGCTATGAGCAGTTCTTC
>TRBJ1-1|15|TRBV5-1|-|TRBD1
CASSLDGDRRGMAFF
TGCGCCAGCAGCTTGGATGGGGACAGGAGAGGGATGGCTTTCTTT
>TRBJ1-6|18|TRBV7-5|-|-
CVRSSFLEQGPYNSPLHF
TGTGTCAGAAGCTCCTTCTTAGAGCAGGGGCCGTATAATTCACCCCTCCACTTT
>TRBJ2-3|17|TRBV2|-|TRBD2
CASTQTGLAGGTDTQYF
TGTGCCAGCACCCAAACGGGACTAGCGGGGGGCACAGATACGCAGTATTTT
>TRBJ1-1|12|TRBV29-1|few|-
CSVGQFNTEAFF
TGCAGCGTTGGCCAGTTCAACACTGAAGCTTTCTTT
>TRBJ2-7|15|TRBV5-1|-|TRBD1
CASSLEGASPYEQYF
TGCGCCAGCAGCTTGGAGGGGGCTTCCCCCTACGAGCAGTACTTC
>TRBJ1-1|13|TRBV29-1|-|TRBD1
CSLNRGTNTEAFF
TGCAGCTTAAACAGGGGGACGAATACTGAAGCTTTCTTT
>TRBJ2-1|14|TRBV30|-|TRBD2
CAWGKAGDYNEQFF
TGTGCCTGGGGTAAAGCGGGGGACTACAATGAGCAGTTCTTC
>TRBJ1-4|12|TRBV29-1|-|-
CSVSGGEEKLFF
TGCAGCGTTTCCGGGGGAGAGGAAAAACTGTTTTTT
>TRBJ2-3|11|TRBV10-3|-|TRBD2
CAIRGVDTQYF
TGTGCCATCCGGGGGGTTGATACGCAGTATTTT
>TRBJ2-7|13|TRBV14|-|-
CASSQDISYEQYF
TGTGCCAGCAGCCAAGACATCTCCTACGAGCAGTACTTC